What follows are 6 T cell receptor beta chains derived from one specimen sequenced in a study of yellow fever vaccine responses in identical twins. TCRdb reprocessed the RT-PCR reads via MiXCR and lists one record per CDR3 protein. The sample lists 2,500 to 3,500 distinct CDR3 sequences; around 90% were seen once. The specimen comprised T cells from blood (PBMCs), unsorted or a sorted subset (not recorded which), sampled before or after yellow fever vaccination (not recorded which). The receptors derive from a female donor who received the yellow fever vaccine.

The V gene is TRBV10-1, the J gene TRBJ1-6, with D uncertain. The germline gives CDR1 WNHNN, CDR2 SYGVQD (reference sequence). The CDR3 extends over 17 amino acids. The germline V and J ends were trimmed by 6 bases and 0 bases, with 15 bases remaining between them. CDR3 sequence (DNA): TGCGCCAGCAGGACAACCAGGCGGAGCTCCTATAATTCACCCCTCCACTTT. Translated: CASRTTRRSSYNSPLHF.

V and J are TRBV24-1 and TRBJ2-1; D ambiguous. Trimming removed 7 bases from V and 7 bases from J, with 7 bases in between. Per the germline V gene, CDR1 is KGHDR and CDR2 is SFDVKD. This CDR3 spans 11 amino acids. Here the CDR3 DNA reads TGTGCCACCAGCGACGGGAATGAGCAGTTCTTC. It specifies CATSDGNEQFF.

This chain connects TRBV7-8 to TRBJ2-3; D call uncertain. This CDR3 is built from 17 residues. V lost 2 bases to trimming and J lost 3 bases, with 18 bases between them. Germline V gene data show CDR1 as SGHVS and CDR2 as FQNEAQ. CDR3 DNA: TGTGCCAGCAGCTTAATTTTAATTAGGGCCGAGACAGATACGCAGTATTTT. The encoded protein is CASSLILIRAETDTQYF.

V is TRBV10-3 and J is TRBJ1-5, with D perhaps TRBD1 (6 bases). Germline-derived CDR1 and CDR2 are ENHRY and SYGVKD. The germline V and J ends were trimmed by 4 bases and 4 bases, with 17 bases remaining between them. The CDR3 consists of 16 residues. This CDR3 reads CAISADRKVGNQPQHF. The CDR3 DNA sequence: TGTGCCATCAGTGCTGACAGGAAAGTTGGAAATCAGCCCCAGCATTTT.

This clonotype came up once. The rearrangement links TRBV18 to TRBJ1-1, with a weak D call TRBD1 (6 bases). With 2 bases removed from V and 5 bases from J, the gap between germline ends came to 15 bases. Germline loops: CDR1 KGHSH, CDR2 LQKENI. The CDR3 is made up of 15 amino acids. The CDR3 bases are TGTGCCAGCTCACCAGCCTTTGAGGGGGTGACTGAAGCTTTCTTT. Amino acids: CASSPAFEGVTEAFF.

This sequence joins TRBV11-1 and TRBJ2-2; D not resolved. The CDR3 is 14 residues long. The V and J ends lost 3 bases and 2 bases respectively, with 7 bases between them. Germline V gives CDR1 SGHAT, CDR2 FQDESV (reference sequence). CDR3 residues: CASSLSGNTGELFF. The CDR3 region has the DNA TGTGCCAGCAGCTTGAGTGGTAACACCGGGGAGCTGTTTTTT.